The next 12 T cell receptor beta chains were all read from a single sample in a study of blood T cell repertoires in COVID-19. Profiled with immunoSEQ multiplex PCR; TCRdb holds only in-frame clones, not every one. Of fewer than 45,000 clones in the sample, more than 85% were seen once. Material for sequencing was peripheral blood. The receptor source for this set is a human donor in a cohort sampled during active COVID-19.

The V and J genes are TRBV27 and TRBJ1-2, with TRBD1 matching over 12 bases. CDR1 and CDR2 from the germline V gene are MNHEY and SMNVEV (reference sequence). V trimming: 3 bases; J trimming: 7 bases; junction bases outside the gene matches: 12. This CDR3 has 17 residues. CDR3 region: CASSFRDRGPAVVGYTF. The CDR3 DNA follows: TGTGCCAGCAGTTTCCGGGACAGGGGGCCGGCGGTTGTTGGCTACACCTTC.

The rearrangement joins TRBV5-1 to TRBJ2-2; 7 bases map to TRBD1. Germline V gene data show CDR1 as SGHRS and CDR2 as YFSETQ. V was pared by 4 bases and J by 0 bases, with 3 bases of the junction left unmatched. The CDR3 runs to 15 residues. CDR3 in DNA: TGCGCCAGCAGCCGAGGACAGGCGAACACCGGGGAGCTGTTTTTT. Its translation is CASSRGQANTGELFF.

The V call is TRBV30, the J call TRBJ2-7; TRBD1 agrees at 9 bases. Germline values: CDR1 GTSNPN, CDR2 SVGIG (reference sequence). J lost 3 bases, V lost 5 bases, and 2 bases had no gene match. This CDR3 contains 12 residues. The CDR3 DNA follows: TGTGCCTGGGGGGGACAGGGCTACGAGCAGTACTTC. It encodes CAWGGQGYEQYF.

The V call is TRBV6-5, the J call TRBJ1-1; the match to TRBD1 covers 8 bases. V was pared by 5 bases and J by 5 bases, with 7 bases of the junction left unmatched. Per the germline V gene, CDR1 is MNHEY and CDR2 is SVGAGI. The CDR3 length is 14 residues. CDR3 protein: CASSPRTGLTEAFF. The CDR3 DNA sequence: TGTGCCAGCAGTCCCCGGACAGGGCTTACTGAAGCTTTCTTT.

The V and J genes are TRBV28 and TRBJ2-7, with 7 bases matching TRBD1. The CDR3 sequence is 17 residues long. V lost 3 bases, J lost 2 bases, and 13 bases stayed unmatched. CDR1 is MDHEN, CDR2 SYDVKM, per germline. The CDR3 region is CASSLRDRVGIPYEQYF. CDR3 DNA sequence: TGTGCCAGCAGTTTGCGAGACAGGGTGGGGATCCCCTACGAGCAGTACTTC.

This rearrangement joins TRBV4-1 to TRBJ2-1; D is possibly TRBD2 (5 bases). V was shortened by 1 base and J by 1 base, with 11 bases between the two germline ends. Germline values: CDR1 MGHRA, CDR2 YSYEKL. This CDR3 region has 16 residues. This CDR3 is CASSQGAGPSYNEQFF. CDR3 nucleotides: TGCGCCAGCAGCCAAGGTGCGGGCCCTTCCTACAATGAGCAGTTCTTC.

The CDR3 reads CASSQSPGEAFF. As DNA, the CDR3 is TGTGCCAGCAGCCAGAGTCCAGGTGAAGCTTTCTTT. This rearrangement joins TRBV7-8 to TRBJ1-1, with D unclear. The CDR3 runs to 12 residues. Germline V gene lookup returns CDR1 SGHVS and CDR2 FQNEAQ. The germline V and J ends were trimmed by 5 bases and 7 bases, with 11 bases remaining between them.

The gene calls are TRBV19 and TRBJ2-1; 11 bases are a match to TRBD2. The germline gives CDR1 LNHDA, CDR2 SQIVND (reference sequence). CDR3 length equals 15 residues. J gave up 6 bases and V 6 bases, and 7 bases lay outside the gene matches. The CDR3 sequence is CASRISGRAFNEQFF. The CDR3 bases are TGTGCCAGTAGGATTAGCGGGAGGGCCTTCAATGAGCAGTTCTTC.

The rearrangement links TRBV4-3 to TRBJ2-5; TRBD2 matches 8 bases. The CDR3 loop spans 15 amino acids. Germline assignment: CDR1 LGHNA and CDR2 YSLEER. The V segment lost 1 base and the J segment 6 bases; nucleotides outside the gene matches: 7. DNA for the CDR3: TGCGCCAGCAGCCAAGGGCGGGGGGCTGTGAAGACCCAGTACTTC. Translated, it gives CASSQGRGAVKTQYF.

Written as DNA, the CDR3 is TGTGCCAGCCAGGCAGGGCTGGATAATCAGCCCCAGCATTTT. Its translation: CASQAGLDNQPQHF. This chain connects TRBV6-5 to TRBJ1-5; tentatively, D is TRBD1 (5 bases). Trimming left V 8 bases short and J 4 bases short, with 15 bases between. Germline CDR1 MNHEY, CDR2 SVGAGI. The CDR3 spans 14 residues.

V gene TRBV25-1 combines with J gene TRBJ2-5, with 13 bases lining up with TRBD2. J was trimmed by 10 bases and V by 5 bases; bases with no gene match: 7. This CDR3 contains 14 residues. The germline V gene encodes CDR1 MGHDK and CDR2 SYGVNS. The CDR3 DNA reads TGTGCCAGCAGTCCCCGGACTAGCGGGAGACTCCAGTACTTC. It encodes CASSPRTSGRLQYF.

V usage is TRBV6-9 and J usage is TRBJ1-1; no reliable D call. Germline V gives CDR1 MNHGY, CDR2 SVAAGI. Trimming removed 2 bases from V and 0 bases from J, with 10 bases in between. The CDR3 runs 15 residues. CDR3 sequence reads: CASSYPQRVNTEAFF. In nucleotides, the CDR3 is TGTGCCAGCAGTTATCCCCAGCGAGTGAACACTGAAGCTTTCTTT.